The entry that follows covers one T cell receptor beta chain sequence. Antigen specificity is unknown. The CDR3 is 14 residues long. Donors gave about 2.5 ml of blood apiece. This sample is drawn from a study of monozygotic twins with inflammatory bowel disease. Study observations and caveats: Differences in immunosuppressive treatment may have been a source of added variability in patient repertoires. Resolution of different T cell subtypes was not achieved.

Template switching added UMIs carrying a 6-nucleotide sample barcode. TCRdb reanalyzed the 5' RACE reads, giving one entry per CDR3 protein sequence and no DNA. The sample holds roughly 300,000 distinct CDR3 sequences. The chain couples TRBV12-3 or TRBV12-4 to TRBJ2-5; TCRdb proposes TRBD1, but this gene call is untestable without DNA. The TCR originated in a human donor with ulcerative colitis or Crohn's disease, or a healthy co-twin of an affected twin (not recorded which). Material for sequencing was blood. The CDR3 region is CASSRQGAKETQYF.